The rows below give T cell receptor beta chains drawn from one sample of a study of cytomegalovirus exposure and HLA in healthy donors. Assay used: immunoSEQ multiplex PCR; TCRdb lists only in-frame clones, some missing. Of fewer than 250,000 clones in the sample, 80% to 90% were seen once. Sequenced sample: PBMCs. These receptor sequences come from a man aged 40-49 years in good health and CMV-seropositive. CDR3s include the opening cysteine and the closing phenylalanine or tryptophan. D genes are given only for firm matches. Some rows have no size entry. The others give once, few or many, or a class for an expanded clone.

cdr3_length: 14
d_call: TRBD2
clone_size: -
v_call: TRBV27
j_call: TRBJ2-4
cdr3_nt: TGTGCCAGCAGTTTAAGGGGAGGGTTGAACATTCAGTACTTC
cdr3_aa: CASSLRGGLNIQYF

cdr3_length: 16
d_call: -
clone_size: once
v_call: TRBV19
j_call: TRBJ1-1
cdr3_nt: TGTGCCAGTAGTATTTCAGTCGGTCAGGGGATCACTGAAGCTTTCTTT
cdr3_aa: CASSISVGQGITEAFF

cdr3_length: 16
d_call: -
clone_size: -
v_call: TRBV9
j_call: TRBJ2-7
cdr3_nt: TGTGCCAGCAGCGTAGAGATGAGCGTACCTTTCTACGAGCAGTACTTC
cdr3_aa: CASSVEMSVPFYEQYF

cdr3_length: 14
d_call: -
clone_size: -
v_call: TRBV5-1
j_call: TRBJ2-3
cdr3_nt: TGCGCCAGCAGCTTTGGTCCGGTGTCAGATACGCAGTATTTT
cdr3_aa: CASSFGPVSDTQYF

cdr3_length: 12
d_call: TRBD1
clone_size: -
v_call: TRBV5-6
j_call: TRBJ1-2
cdr3_nt: TGTGCCAGCAGCTTCGACAGGGTTGGCTACACCTTC
cdr3_aa: CASSFDRVGYTF

cdr3_length: 16
d_call: TRBD2
clone_size: few
v_call: TRBV28
j_call: TRBJ2-7
cdr3_nt: TGTGCCAGCAGTCCTATCGGGACTAGCGTAGACGACGAGCAGTACTTC
cdr3_aa: CASSPIGTSVDDEQYF

cdr3_length: 13
d_call: TRBD1
clone_size: few
v_call: TRBV29-1
j_call: TRBJ1-2
cdr3_nt: TGCAGCGCCAAGGACAGGGGGCTTCAGGGCTACACCTTC
cdr3_aa: CSAKDRGLQGYTF

cdr3_length: 15
d_call: -
clone_size: -
v_call: TRBV5-5
j_call: TRBJ2-3
cdr3_nt: TGTGCCAGCAGCTTGGGAGGGACTAGCACAGATACGCAGTATTTT
cdr3_aa: CASSLGGTSTDTQYF

cdr3_length: 14
d_call: -
clone_size: -
v_call: TRBV2
j_call: TRBJ1-5
cdr3_nt: TGTGCCAGCAGTGATTGGGGCTCCGATCAGCCCCAGCATTTT
cdr3_aa: CASSDWGSDQPQHF

cdr3_length: 16
d_call: -
clone_size: -
v_call: TRBV4-1
j_call: TRBJ2-1
cdr3_nt: TGCGCCAGCAGCCACGGACAGCTAGACTCCTACAATGAGCAGTTCTTC
cdr3_aa: CASSHGQLDSYNEQFF

cdr3_length: 15
d_call: TRBD2
clone_size: -
v_call: TRBV5-6
j_call: TRBJ2-2
cdr3_nt: TGTGCCAGCAGCGCGACTGCGACTAGCGCCGGGGAGCTGTTTTTT
cdr3_aa: CASSATATSAGELFF

cdr3_length: 17
d_call: -
clone_size: -
v_call: TRBV5-4
j_call: TRBJ2-6
cdr3_nt: TGTGCCAGCAGCTTGGAGCAGGGTTCCTCTGGGGCCAACGTCCTGACTTTC
cdr3_aa: CASSLEQGSSGANVLTF

cdr3_length: 13
d_call: -
clone_size: -
v_call: TRBV6-5
j_call: TRBJ2-2
cdr3_nt: TGTGCCAGCAAGGGCCTACTAGACGGGGAGCTGTTTTTT
cdr3_aa: CASKGLLDGELFF

cdr3_length: 13
d_call: -
clone_size: -
v_call: TRBV27
j_call: TRBJ1-1
cdr3_nt: TGTGCCAGCAGTTTAGCCAGGGACACTGAAGCTTTCTTT
cdr3_aa: CASSLARDTEAFF

cdr3_length: 21
d_call: -
clone_size: -
v_call: TRBV5-1
j_call: TRBJ2-7
cdr3_nt: TGCGCCAGCAGCTTGGTGGGGTTCGGAGGGTCGGGGGAGGCCTCGTCCTACGAGCAGTACTTC
cdr3_aa: CASSLVGFGGSGEASSYEQYF

cdr3_length: 14
d_call: -
clone_size: -
v_call: TRBV9
j_call: TRBJ2-1
cdr3_nt: TGTGCCAGCAGCACCCAAACTAGCTACAATGAGCAGTTCTTC
cdr3_aa: CASSTQTSYNEQFF

cdr3_length: 13
d_call: TRBD1
clone_size: -
v_call: TRBV11-2
j_call: TRBJ1-1
cdr3_nt: TGTGCCAGCAGCAGGGACAGGAACACTGAAGCTTTCTTT
cdr3_aa: CASSRDRNTEAFF

cdr3_length: 14
d_call: -
clone_size: -
v_call: TRBV5-1
j_call: TRBJ2-7
cdr3_nt: TGCGCCAGCAGCTTGAAGGCGGTCTCCTACGAGCAGTACTTC
cdr3_aa: CASSLKAVSYEQYF

cdr3_length: 14
d_call: -
clone_size: -
v_call: TRBV7-9
j_call: TRBJ2-3
cdr3_nt: TGTGCCAGCAGCTTGGCTAGCCGAATAGATACGCAGTATTTT
cdr3_aa: CASSLASRIDTQYF

cdr3_length: 14
d_call: -
clone_size: -
v_call: TRBV5-1
j_call: TRBJ2-7
cdr3_nt: TGCGCCAGCAGCTTCGGCGACTCCTCCTACGAGCAGTACTTC
cdr3_aa: CASSFGDSSYEQYF

cdr3_length: 16
d_call: TRBD1
clone_size: -
v_call: TRBV5-1
j_call: TRBJ2-5
cdr3_nt: TGCGCCAGCAGCTTTGGTTCTCGAACAGGGGAAGAGACCCAGTACTTC
cdr3_aa: CASSFGSRTGEETQYF

cdr3_length: 14
d_call: TRBD1
clone_size: -
v_call: TRBV5-1
j_call: TRBJ2-3
cdr3_nt: TGCGCCAGCAGCCTGGACAGGAGCACAGATACGCAGTATTTT
cdr3_aa: CASSLDRSTDTQYF

cdr3_length: 16
d_call: TRBD2
clone_size: -
v_call: TRBV5-1
j_call: TRBJ2-2
cdr3_nt: TGCGCCAGCAGCTTTGGCGGGGGGCTTAACACCGGGGAGCTGTTTTTT
cdr3_aa: CASSFGGGLNTGELFF

cdr3_length: 14
d_call: -
clone_size: -
v_call: TRBV6-5
j_call: TRBJ1-1
cdr3_nt: TGTGCCAGCAGTTACTCAGCCGGGGGCACTGAAGCTTTCTTT
cdr3_aa: CASSYSAGGTEAFF

cdr3_length: 15
d_call: -
clone_size: -
v_call: TRBV5-1
j_call: TRBJ2-2
cdr3_nt: TGCGCCAGCAGCTTGGCCGGGATAAGCACCGGGGAGCTGTTTTTT
cdr3_aa: CASSLAGISTGELFF

cdr3_length: 15
d_call: -
clone_size: -
v_call: TRBV19
j_call: TRBJ2-7
cdr3_nt: TGTGCCAGTAGTCGAGGAGGGGAGAACACCTACGAGCAGTACTTC
cdr3_aa: CASSRGGENTYEQYF

cdr3_length: 14
d_call: -
clone_size: -
v_call: TRBV7-9
j_call: TRBJ2-7
cdr3_nt: TGTGCCAGCAGCTTCGGAGGGACCAGGGTCGAGCAGTACTTC
cdr3_aa: CASSFGGTRVEQYF

cdr3_length: 14
d_call: TRBD1
clone_size: -
v_call: TRBV6-6
j_call: TRBJ2-7
cdr3_nt: TGTGCCAGCAGTTACTCGAGCCAGGGGGACGAGCAGTACTTC
cdr3_aa: CASSYSSQGDEQYF

cdr3_length: 16
d_call: TRBD1
clone_size: -
v_call: TRBV2
j_call: TRBJ1-2
cdr3_nt: TGTGCCAGCGGAACCAGACGGGACAGCACCTTAGGGGGCTACACCTTC
cdr3_aa: CASGTRRDSTLGGYTF

cdr3_length: 17
d_call: TRBD2
clone_size: -
v_call: TRBV9
j_call: TRBJ2-3
cdr3_nt: TGTGCCAGCAGCGTAGGCCGCCTGGGACTAGCTACAGATACGCAGTATTTT
cdr3_aa: CASSVGRLGLATDTQYF

cdr3_length: 14
d_call: TRBD1
clone_size: -
v_call: TRBV18
j_call: TRBJ1-1
cdr3_nt: TGTGCCAGCTCACCATCCGACAGGGTTGGAGGAGCTTTCTTT
cdr3_aa: CASSPSDRVGGAFF

cdr3_length: 15
d_call: TRBD2
clone_size: -
v_call: TRBV5-1
j_call: TRBJ2-7
cdr3_nt: TGCGCCAGCAGCTTTTCTAGCGGGAGGGCCTACGAGCAGTACTTC
cdr3_aa: CASSFSSGRAYEQYF

cdr3_length: 15
d_call: -
clone_size: -
v_call: TRBV5-1
j_call: TRBJ2-1
cdr3_nt: TGCGCCAGCAGCACGGACAGCACGATATACAATGAGCAGTTCTTC
cdr3_aa: CASSTDSTIYNEQFF

cdr3_length: 15
d_call: TRBD1
clone_size: -
v_call: TRBV4-2
j_call: TRBJ1-2
cdr3_nt: TGTGCCAGCAGCCAAGAGGGGACAGGGGGCGGTGGCTACACCTTC
cdr3_aa: CASSQEGTGGGGYTF

cdr3_length: 14
d_call: TRBD2
clone_size: once
v_call: TRBV19
j_call: TRBJ2-1
cdr3_nt: TGTGCCAGCCGGGACTACCTTACTGACAATGAGCAGTTCTTC
cdr3_aa: CASRDYLTDNEQFF

cdr3_length: 20
d_call: TRBD2
clone_size: -
v_call: TRBV27
j_call: TRBJ2-1
cdr3_nt: TGTGCCAGCAGTTTATTCGCCGCTTCCGGGACTAGCGGGAGAGGGTATGAGCAGTTCTTC
cdr3_aa: CASSLFAASGTSGRGYEQFF

cdr3_length: 11
d_call: -
clone_size: -
v_call: TRBV5-8
j_call: TRBJ2-5
cdr3_nt: TGTGCCAGTGAGGGAAGCCTGACCCAGTACTTC
cdr3_aa: CASEGSLTQYF

cdr3_length: 14
d_call: -
clone_size: -
v_call: TRBV21-1
j_call: TRBJ2-4
cdr3_nt: TGTGCCAGCAGCAAACTCCAGGGTTGGGACATTCAGTACTTC
cdr3_aa: CASSKLQGWDIQYF

cdr3_length: 13
d_call: TRBD2
clone_size: -
v_call: TRBV11-3
j_call: TRBJ2-1
cdr3_nt: TGTGCCAGCAGCTTAGGAGAGCGGGAGGAGCAGTTCTTC
cdr3_aa: CASSLGEREEQFF

cdr3_length: 15
d_call: TRBD2
clone_size: -
v_call: TRBV6-6
j_call: TRBJ2-1
cdr3_nt: TGTGCCAGCAGTTACTCGGGTCTAGCGGGAGACGAGCAGTTCTTC
cdr3_aa: CASSYSGLAGDEQFF

cdr3_length: 13
d_call: -
clone_size: once
v_call: TRBV15
j_call: TRBJ1-1
cdr3_nt: TGTGCCACCTCAGGACAGATGATCACTGAAGCTTTCTTT
cdr3_aa: CATSGQMITEAFF

cdr3_length: 14
d_call: -
clone_size: -
v_call: TRBV6-1
j_call: TRBJ2-7
cdr3_nt: TGTGCCAGCAATCCGACAGGCTCGGACTACGAGCAGTACTTC
cdr3_aa: CASNPTGSDYEQYF

cdr3_length: 16
d_call: TRBD2
clone_size: -
v_call: TRBV4-3
j_call: TRBJ2-2
cdr3_nt: TGCGCCAGCAGCCAGCAAAGCGGGAGCGTCGGCGGGGAGCTGTTTTTT
cdr3_aa: CASSQQSGSVGGELFF

cdr3_length: 15
d_call: TRBD1
clone_size: -
v_call: TRBV4-2
j_call: TRBJ2-7
cdr3_nt: TGTGCCAGCAGCCAAGGTTGGGACAGGGGATACGAGCAGTACTTC
cdr3_aa: CASSQGWDRGYEQYF